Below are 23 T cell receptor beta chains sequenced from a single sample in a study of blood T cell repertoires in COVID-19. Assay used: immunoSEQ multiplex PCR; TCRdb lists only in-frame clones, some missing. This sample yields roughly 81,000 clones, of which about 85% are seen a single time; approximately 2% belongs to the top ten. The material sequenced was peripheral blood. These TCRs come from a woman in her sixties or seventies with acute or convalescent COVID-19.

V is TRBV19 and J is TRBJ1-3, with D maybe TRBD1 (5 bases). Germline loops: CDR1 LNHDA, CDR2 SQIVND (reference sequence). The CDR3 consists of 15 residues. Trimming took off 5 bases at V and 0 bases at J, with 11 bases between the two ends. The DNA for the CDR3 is TGTGCCAGTAGTCTGGACAAGAGCTCTGGAAACACCATATATTTT. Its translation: CASSLDKSSGNTIYF. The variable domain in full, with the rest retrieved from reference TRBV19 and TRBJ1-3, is DGGITQSPKYLFRKEGQNVTLSCEQNLNHDAMYWYRQDPGQGLRLIYYSQIVNDFQKGDIAEGYSVSREKKESFPLTVTSAQKNPTAFYLCASSLDKSSGNTIYFGEGSWLTVV.

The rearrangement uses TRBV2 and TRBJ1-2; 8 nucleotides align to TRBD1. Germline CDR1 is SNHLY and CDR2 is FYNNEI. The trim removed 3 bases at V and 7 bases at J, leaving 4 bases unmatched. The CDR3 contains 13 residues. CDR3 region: CASSETGVLGYTF. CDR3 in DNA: TGTGCCAGCAGTGAGACAGGGGTTCTTGGCTACACCTTC.

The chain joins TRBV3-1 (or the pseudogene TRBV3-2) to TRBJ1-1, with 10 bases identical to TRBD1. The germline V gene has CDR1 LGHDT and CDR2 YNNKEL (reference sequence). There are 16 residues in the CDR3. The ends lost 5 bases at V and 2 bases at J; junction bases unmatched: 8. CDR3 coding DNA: TGTGCCAGCAGCTCCCAGGGACAGGGGAGAAACACTGAAGCTTTCTTT. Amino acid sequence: CASSSQGQGRNTEAFF.

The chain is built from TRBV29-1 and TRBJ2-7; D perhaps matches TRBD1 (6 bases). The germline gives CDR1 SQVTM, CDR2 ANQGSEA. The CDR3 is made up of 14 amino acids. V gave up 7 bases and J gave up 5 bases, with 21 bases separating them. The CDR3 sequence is CSASTGRSVHEQYF. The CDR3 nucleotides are TGCAGCGCTTCTACAGGGAGATCTGTCCACGAGCAGTACTTC.

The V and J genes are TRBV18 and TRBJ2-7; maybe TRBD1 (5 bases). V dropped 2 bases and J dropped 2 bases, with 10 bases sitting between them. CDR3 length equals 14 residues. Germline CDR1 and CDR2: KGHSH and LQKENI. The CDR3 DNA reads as TGTGCCAGCTCACCAGACGACAGAACCTACGAGCAGTACTTC. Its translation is CASSPDDRTYEQYF.

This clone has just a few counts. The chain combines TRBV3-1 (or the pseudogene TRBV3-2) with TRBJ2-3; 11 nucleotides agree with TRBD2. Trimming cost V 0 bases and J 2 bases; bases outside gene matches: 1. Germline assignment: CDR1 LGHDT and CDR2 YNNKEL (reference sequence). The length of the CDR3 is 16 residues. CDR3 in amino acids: CASSQELAGDTDTQYF. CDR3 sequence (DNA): TGTGCCAGCAGCCAAGAACTAGCGGGAGACACAGATACGCAGTATTTT.

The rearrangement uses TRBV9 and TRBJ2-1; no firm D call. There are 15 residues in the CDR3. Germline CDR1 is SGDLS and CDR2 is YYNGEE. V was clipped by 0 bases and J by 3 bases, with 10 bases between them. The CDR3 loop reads CASSVDGRGYNEQFF. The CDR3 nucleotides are TGTGCCAGCAGCGTAGACGGTCGAGGCTACAATGAGCAGTTCTTC.

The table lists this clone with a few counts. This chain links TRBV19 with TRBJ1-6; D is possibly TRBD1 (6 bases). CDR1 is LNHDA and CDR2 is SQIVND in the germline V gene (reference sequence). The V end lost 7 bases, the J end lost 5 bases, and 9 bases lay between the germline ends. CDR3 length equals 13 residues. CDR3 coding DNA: TGTGCCAGTACACAGGGTAATAATTCACCCCTCCACTTT. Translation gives CASTQGNNSPLHF.

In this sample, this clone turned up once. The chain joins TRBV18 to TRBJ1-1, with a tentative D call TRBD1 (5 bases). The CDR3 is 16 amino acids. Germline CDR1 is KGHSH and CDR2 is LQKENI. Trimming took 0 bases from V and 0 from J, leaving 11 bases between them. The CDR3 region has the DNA TGTGCCAGCTCACCACCCTACTCAGGGATGAACACTGAAGCTTTCTTT. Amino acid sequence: CASSPPYSGMNTEAFF.

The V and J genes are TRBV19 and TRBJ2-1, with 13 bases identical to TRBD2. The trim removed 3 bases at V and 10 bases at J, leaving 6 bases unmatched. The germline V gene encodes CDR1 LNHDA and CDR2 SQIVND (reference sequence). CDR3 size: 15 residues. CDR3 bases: TGTGCCAGTAGTATGGGACTAGCGGGGAACCGCGAGCAGTTCTTC. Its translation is CASSMGLAGNREQFF. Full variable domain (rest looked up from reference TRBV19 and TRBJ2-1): DGGITQSPKYLFRKEGQNVTLSCEQNLNHDAMYWYRQDPGQGLRLIYYSQIVNDFQKGDIAEGYSVSREKKESFPLTVTSAQKNPTAFYLCASSMGLAGNREQFFGPGTRLTVL.

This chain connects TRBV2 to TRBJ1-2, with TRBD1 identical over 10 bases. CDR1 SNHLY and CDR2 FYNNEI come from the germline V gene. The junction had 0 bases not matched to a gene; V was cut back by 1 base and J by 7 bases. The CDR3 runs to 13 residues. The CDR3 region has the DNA TGTGCCAGCAGTGAAGGGACAGGGGGTGGCTACACCTTC. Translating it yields CASSEGTGGGYTF.

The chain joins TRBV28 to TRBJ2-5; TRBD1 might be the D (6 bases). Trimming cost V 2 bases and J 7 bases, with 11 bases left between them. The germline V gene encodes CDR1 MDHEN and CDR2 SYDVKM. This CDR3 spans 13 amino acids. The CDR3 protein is CASSLAGVGTQYF. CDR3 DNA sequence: TGTGCCAGCAGTTTAGCAGGGGTCGGGACCCAGTACTTC.

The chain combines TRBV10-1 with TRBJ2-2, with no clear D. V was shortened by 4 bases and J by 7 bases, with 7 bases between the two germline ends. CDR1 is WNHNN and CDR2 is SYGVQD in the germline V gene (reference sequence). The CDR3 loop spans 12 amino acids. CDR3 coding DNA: TGCGCCAGCAGTGCTAGTTACGGGGAGCTGTTTTTT. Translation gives CASSASYGELFF.

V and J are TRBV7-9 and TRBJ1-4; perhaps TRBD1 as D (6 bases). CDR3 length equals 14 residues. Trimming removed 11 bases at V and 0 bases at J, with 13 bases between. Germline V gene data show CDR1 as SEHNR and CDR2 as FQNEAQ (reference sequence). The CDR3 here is CAGTPGATNEKLFF. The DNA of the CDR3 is TGTGCCGGCACCCCAGGGGCAACTAATGAAAAACTGTTTTTT.

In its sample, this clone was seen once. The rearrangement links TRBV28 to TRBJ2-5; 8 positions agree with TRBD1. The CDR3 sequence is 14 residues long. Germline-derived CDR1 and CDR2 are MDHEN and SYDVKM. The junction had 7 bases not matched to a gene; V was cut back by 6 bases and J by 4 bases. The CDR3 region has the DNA TGTGCCAGCAGGGTAGGACAGGGTAGAGAGACCCAGTACTTC. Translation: CASRVGQGRETQYF.

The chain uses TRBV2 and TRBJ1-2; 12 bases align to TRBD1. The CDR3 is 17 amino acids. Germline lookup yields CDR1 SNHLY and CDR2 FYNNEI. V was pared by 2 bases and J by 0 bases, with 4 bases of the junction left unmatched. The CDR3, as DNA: TGTGCCAGCAGTGAAAGGGACAGGGGGCTAGCTAACTATGGCTACACCTTC. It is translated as CASSERDRGLANYGYTF.

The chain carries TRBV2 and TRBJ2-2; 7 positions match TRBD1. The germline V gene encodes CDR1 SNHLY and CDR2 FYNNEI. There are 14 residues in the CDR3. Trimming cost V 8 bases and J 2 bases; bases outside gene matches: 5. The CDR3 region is CASGRQGNTGELFF. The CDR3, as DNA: TGTGCCAGCGGCCGACAGGGAAACACCGGGGAGCTGTTTTTT.

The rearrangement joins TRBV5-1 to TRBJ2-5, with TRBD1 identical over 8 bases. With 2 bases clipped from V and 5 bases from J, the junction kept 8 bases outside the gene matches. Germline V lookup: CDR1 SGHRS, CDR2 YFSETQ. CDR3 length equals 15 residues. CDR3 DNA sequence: TGCGCCAGCAGCTTCTGGACAGGGAAGCCGGAGACCCAGTACTTC. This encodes CASSFWTGKPETQYF.

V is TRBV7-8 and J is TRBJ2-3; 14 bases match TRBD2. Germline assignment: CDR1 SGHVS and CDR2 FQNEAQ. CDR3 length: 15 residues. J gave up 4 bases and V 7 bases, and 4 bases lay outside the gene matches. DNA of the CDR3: TGTGCCAGCACATCGACTAGCGGGGGGGCAGATACGCAGTATTTT. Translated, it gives CASTSTSGGADTQYF.

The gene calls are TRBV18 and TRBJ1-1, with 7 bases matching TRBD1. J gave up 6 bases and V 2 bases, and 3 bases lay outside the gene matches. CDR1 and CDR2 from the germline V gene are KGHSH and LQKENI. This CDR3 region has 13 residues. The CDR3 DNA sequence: TGTGCCAGCTCACCAGACAGGGTCTCTGAAGCTTTCTTT. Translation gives CASSPDRVSEAFF.

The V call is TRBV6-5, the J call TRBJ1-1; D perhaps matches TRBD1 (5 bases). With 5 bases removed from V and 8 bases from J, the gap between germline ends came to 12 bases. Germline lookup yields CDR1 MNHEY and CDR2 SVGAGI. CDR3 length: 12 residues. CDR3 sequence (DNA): TGTGCCAGCAGTACTCTCAGGGTAGAAGCTTTCTTT. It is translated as CASSTLRVEAFF.

The CDR3 nucleotides read TGTGCCAGCAGTGAAGGCTACAGGGCCTCTGGAAACACCATATATTTT. It is translated as CASSEGYRASGNTIYF. This chain uses TRBV6-1 with TRBJ1-3; a possible D gene is TRBD1 (6 bases). The CDR3 totals 16 residues. Looked up from germline, CDR1 is MNHNS and CDR2 is SASEGT. The ends were cut back, 1 base at V and 0 bases at J, with 10 bases in the middle.

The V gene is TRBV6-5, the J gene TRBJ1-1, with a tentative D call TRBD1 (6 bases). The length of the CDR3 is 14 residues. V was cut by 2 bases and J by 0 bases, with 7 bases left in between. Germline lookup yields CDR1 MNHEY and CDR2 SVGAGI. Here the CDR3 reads CASSYDRLNTEAFF. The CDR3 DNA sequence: TGTGCCAGCAGTTACGACAGGCTGAACACTGAAGCTTTCTTT.